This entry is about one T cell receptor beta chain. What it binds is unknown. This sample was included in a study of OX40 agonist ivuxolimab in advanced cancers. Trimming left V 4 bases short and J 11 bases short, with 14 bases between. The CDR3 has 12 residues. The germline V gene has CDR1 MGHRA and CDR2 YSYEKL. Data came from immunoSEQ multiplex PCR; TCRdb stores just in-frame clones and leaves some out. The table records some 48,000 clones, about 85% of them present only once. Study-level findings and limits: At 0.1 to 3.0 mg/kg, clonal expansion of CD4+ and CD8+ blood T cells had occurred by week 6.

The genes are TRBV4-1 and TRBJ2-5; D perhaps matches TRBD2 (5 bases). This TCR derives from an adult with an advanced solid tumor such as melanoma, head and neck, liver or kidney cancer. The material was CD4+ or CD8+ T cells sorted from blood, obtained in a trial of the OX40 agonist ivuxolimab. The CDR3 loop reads CASSPPSREQYF. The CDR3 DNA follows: TGCGCCAGCAGCCCCCCCTCGAGGGAGCAGTACTTC.